Included here is one TCR beta chain sequence, with context. This clone was seen only once. Its antigen is currently not known. Base qualities are missing; no much larger clone stands one base away. These data are taken from a study of technical replicates of blood from a handful of donors (dated by TCRdb to 2016 to 2017). Preparation of the library involved the immunoSEQ multiplex PCR assay. TCRdb obtained this table from immuneACCESS and retained in-frame rearrangements with V and J assigned. These tables miss some clones; where compared with another copy, unresolved V genes account for less than half of the shortfall, and the remainder is unexplained. This sample comprises 100,000 or so clones, 95% of them detected only once. The ten biggest clones cover around 0.21% of the sample. What was sequenced was T cells isolated from PBMCs. This clonotype was obtained from a human donor in good health.

CDR3 reads: CASIPNQVRDTGELFF. The nucleotide sequence is given as TGTGCCAGCATCCCCAACCAGGTCAGGGACACCGGGGAGCTGTTTTTT. The rearranged segments are TRBV5-6 and TRBJ2-2, and TRBD1 may be the D gene, going by 5 matching bases. V and J lose 6 bases and 3 bases, and a span of 18 bases separates them. CDR1 SGHDT and CDR2 YYEEEE are derived from the germline V gene. The CDR3 measures 16 amino acids from cysteine to phenylalanine. Only CDR3 DNA remains: 48 bases, in frame from the first base.